Each of the 17 T cell receptor beta chains below was sequenced from the same sample in a study of CD8+ T cells in alopecia areata. The sequencing template was cDNA reverse transcribed from extracted RNA. Sequencing was performed with immunoSEQ multiplex PCR; in TCRdb, only in-frame clones are kept and a portion is missing. The sample gives 200,000 or so clones, 58% of which show up once; 5.5% is in the top ten. Regarding treatment: oral pan-JAK inhibitor, 5-10 mg twice daily. The sequencing here drew on CD4+ T cells sorted from blood, taken at week 24, from a patient treated with tofacitinib. Every receptor here comes from a human donor with alopecia areata.

The chain uses TRBV29-1 and TRBJ2-2; D is ambiguous. The V and J ends lost 4 bases and 7 bases respectively, with 10 bases between them. Looked up from germline, CDR1 is SQVTM and CDR2 is ANQGSEA. This CDR3 has 12 amino acids. The CDR3 coding sequence is TGCAGCGTTGTTTTAACGGTCGGGGAGCTGTTTTTT. Translating gives CSVVLTVGELFF.

The V call is TRBV9, the J call TRBJ2-7; tentatively, D is TRBD1 or TRBD2 (5 bases each). The germline V and J ends were trimmed by 3 bases and 11 bases, with 15 bases remaining between them. CDR1 and CDR2 from the germline V gene are SGDLS and YYNGEE. The length of the CDR3 is 12 residues. This CDR3 is CASSARTGPKYF. The CDR3 bases are TGTGCCAGCAGCGCCAGAACGGGACCCAAGTACTTC.

CDR3 DNA sequence: TGTGCCAGCAGTGAAAGGATTAACTATGGCTACACCTTC. It is translated as CASSERINYGYTF. The chain combines TRBV2 with TRBJ1-2, with D hard to call. The V gene lost 2 bases and the J gene lost 1 base, with 5 bases spanning the gap. The CDR3 is 13 amino acids. Germline-derived CDR1 and CDR2 are SNHLY and FYNNEI.

The chain links TRBV7-2 to TRBJ2-5; D possibly uses TRBD1 or TRBD2 (5 bases each). The CDR3 extends over 13 amino acids. Trimming took off 7 bases at V and 5 bases at J, with 14 bases between the two ends. Germline V gene lookup returns CDR1 SGHTA and CDR2 FQGNSA. The chain's CDR3 is CASTLGERETQYF. The CDR3 DNA reads TGTGCCAGCACCCTAGGGGAGCGGGAGACCCAGTACTTC. Variable domain in full (rest from reference TRBV7-2 and TRBJ2-5): GAGVSQSPSNKVTEKGKDVELRCDPISGHTALYWYRQSLGQGLEFLIYFQGNSAPDKSGLPSDRFSAERTGGSVSTLTIQRTQQEDSAVYLCASTLGERETQYFGPGTRLLVL.

V is TRBV19 and J is TRBJ1-5; D is unclear. The CDR3 runs to 12 residues. The V end was cut by 5 bases, the J end by 6 bases, with 8 bases between. In germline, CDR1 is LNHDA, CDR2 SQIVND (reference sequence). The chain's CDR3 is CASSESGQPQHF. CDR3 DNA: TGTGCCAGTAGTGAGAGCGGTCAGCCCCAGCATTTT.

In this sample, this clone is medium-sized. The chain has TRBV29-1 and TRBJ2-2, with D possibly matching TRBD2 (5 bases). Germline CDR1 reads SQVTM; CDR2 reads ANQGSEA. V was trimmed by 3 bases and J by 5 bases, leaving 13 bases between them. The length of the CDR3 is 14 residues. The CDR3 sequence: CSVEGYPGTGELFF. The CDR3 nucleotides are TGCAGCGTTGAGGGCTACCCGGGGACCGGGGAGCTGTTTTTT.

This clone was recorded once. The rearrangement uses TRBV10-2 and TRBJ1-1; a possible D gene is TRBD1 (5 bases). The V end was cut by 3 bases, the J end by 0 bases, with 8 bases between. Germline lookup yields CDR1 WSHSY and CDR2 SAAADI. The CDR3 totals 14 residues. This CDR3 reads CASSDRAMNTEAFF. CDR3 DNA: TGCGCCAGCAGTGACAGGGCGATGAACACTGAAGCTTTCTTT.

V and J are TRBV29-1 and TRBJ2-7; TRBD1 is a possible D gene (6 bases). CDR1 is SQVTM, CDR2 ANQGSEA, per germline. Trimming removed 5 bases at V and 4 bases at J, with 18 bases between. This CDR3 comprises 14 residues. The DNA of the CDR3 is TGCAGCGTTTCGGACAGCGGTCCCGTTTACGAGCAGTACTTC. It specifies CSVSDSGPVYEQYF.

The rearrangement uses TRBV10-3 and TRBJ2-2; 15 bases line up with TRBD2. This CDR3 has 19 residues. V lost 3 bases, J lost 4 bases, and 9 bases stayed unmatched. Germline loops: CDR1 ENHRY, CDR2 SYGVKD. The CDR3 DNA reads TGTGCCATCAGTGATTGGACTAGCGGGAGGGTCCGGGGCACCGGGGAGCTGTTTTTT. This gives the protein CAISDWTSGRVRGTGELFF.

The chain combines TRBV7-2 with TRBJ2-1, with D possibly matching TRBD1 (5 bases). In germline, CDR1 is SGHTA, CDR2 FQGNSA. The CDR3 is made up of 12 amino acids. The V and J ends lost 4 bases and 14 bases respectively, with 15 bases between them. The CDR3 loop reads CASSSRGRVKFF. CDR3 coding DNA: TGTGCCAGCAGCTCCCGAGGCAGGGTGAAGTTCTTC.

The genes are TRBV29-1 and TRBJ1-1; perhaps TRBD1 as D (5 bases). This CDR3 region has 13 residues. With 4 bases removed from V and 5 bases from J, the gap between germline ends came to 14 bases. Germline V CDR1 and CDR2: SQVTM, ANQGSEA. This chain's CDR3 is CSVVRQGGTEAFF. The CDR3 nucleotides read TGCAGCGTTGTGAGGCAGGGTGGAACTGAAGCTTTCTTT.

CDR3: CASSVEIGTYEQYF. DNA of the CDR3: TGTGCCAGCAGCGTAGAGATAGGAACCTACGAGCAGTACTTC. This chain links TRBV9 with TRBJ2-7; D is uncertain. V was shortened by 0 bases and J by 2 bases, with 9 bases between the two germline ends. The CDR3 contains 14 residues. Germline CDR1 SGDLS, CDR2 YYNGEE.

This clone has more than one count but fewer than ten. V gene TRBV30 combines with J gene TRBJ2-7; maybe TRBD2 (5 bases). Trimming took off 4 bases at V and 2 bases at J, with 6 bases between the two ends. This CDR3 has 11 amino acids. Germline CDR1 is GTSNPN and CDR2 is SVGIG (reference sequence). CDR3: CAWKGAYEQYF. In nucleotides, the CDR3 is TGTGCCTGGAAGGGAGCCTACGAGCAGTACTTC. The complete variable domain, with remaining parts taken from reference TRBV30 and TRBJ2-7, reads SQTIHQWPATLVQPVGSPLSLECTVEGTSNPNLYWYRQAAGRGLQLLFYSVGIGQISSEVPQNLSASRPQDRQFILSSKKLLLSDSGFYLCAWKGAYEQYFGPGTRLTVT.

The chain couples TRBV5-1 to TRBJ2-7; either TRBD1 or TRBD2 may fit D (5 bases each). This CDR3 comprises 14 residues. Germline CDR1 reads SGHRS; CDR2 reads YFSETQ. V shed 4 bases and J shed 3 bases, with 14 bases lying between them. The CDR3 coding sequence is TGCGCCAGCAGCCCGGGGACCGGAAACTACGAGCAGTACTTC. Translating gives CASSPGTGNYEQYF.

This clone was seen only a few times. This chain links TRBV11-2 with TRBJ2-5; D uncertain. The CDR3 contains 11 residues. The V gene lost 3 bases and the J gene lost 3 bases, with 2 bases spanning the gap. Germline CDR1 reads SGHAT; CDR2 reads FQNNGV. Here the CDR3 reads CASSFKETQYF. CDR3 in DNA: TGTGCCAGCAGCTTCAAAGAGACCCAGTACTTC. Based on the CDR3 plus reference TRBV11-2 and TRBJ2-5, the full variable domain is EAGVAQSPRYKIIEKRQSVAFWCNPISGHATLYWYQQILGQGPKLLIQFQNNGVVDDSQLPKDRFSAERLKGVDSTLKIQPAKLEDSAVYLCASSFKETQYFGPGTRLLVL.

This chain connects TRBV5-1 to TRBJ2-3, with no clear D. Looked up from germline, CDR1 is SGHRS and CDR2 is YFSETQ. V lost 0 bases, J lost 4 bases, and 3 bases lay in between. The CDR3 has 12 amino acids. The CDR3 coding sequence is TGCGCCAGCAGCTTGGAGCCAGATACGCAGTATTTT. As protein: CASSLEPDTQYF.

This chain uses TRBV5-1 with TRBJ2-3, with D possibly TRBD1 on 5 matching bases. The CDR3 runs to 14 residues. The germline gives CDR1 SGHRS, CDR2 YFSETQ. The ends were cut back, 1 base at V and 2 bases at J, with 8 bases in the middle. The CDR3: CASSLNRNTDTQYF. The DNA of the CDR3 is TGCGCCAGCAGCTTGAACAGGAACACAGATACGCAGTATTTT.